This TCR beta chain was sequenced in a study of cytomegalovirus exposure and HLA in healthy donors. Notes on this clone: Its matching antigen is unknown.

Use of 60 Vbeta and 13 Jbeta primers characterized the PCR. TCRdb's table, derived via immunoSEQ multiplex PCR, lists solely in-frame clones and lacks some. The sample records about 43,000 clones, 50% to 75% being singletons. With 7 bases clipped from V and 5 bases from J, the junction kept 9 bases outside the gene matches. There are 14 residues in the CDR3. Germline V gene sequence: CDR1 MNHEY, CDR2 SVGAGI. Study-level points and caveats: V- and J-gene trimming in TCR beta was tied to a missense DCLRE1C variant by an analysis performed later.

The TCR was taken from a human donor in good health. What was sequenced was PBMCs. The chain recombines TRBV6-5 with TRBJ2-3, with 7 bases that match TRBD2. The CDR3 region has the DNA TGTGCCAGCACCGGGAGGCCCCGCGGAGATACGCAGTATTTT. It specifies CASTGRPRGDTQYF.